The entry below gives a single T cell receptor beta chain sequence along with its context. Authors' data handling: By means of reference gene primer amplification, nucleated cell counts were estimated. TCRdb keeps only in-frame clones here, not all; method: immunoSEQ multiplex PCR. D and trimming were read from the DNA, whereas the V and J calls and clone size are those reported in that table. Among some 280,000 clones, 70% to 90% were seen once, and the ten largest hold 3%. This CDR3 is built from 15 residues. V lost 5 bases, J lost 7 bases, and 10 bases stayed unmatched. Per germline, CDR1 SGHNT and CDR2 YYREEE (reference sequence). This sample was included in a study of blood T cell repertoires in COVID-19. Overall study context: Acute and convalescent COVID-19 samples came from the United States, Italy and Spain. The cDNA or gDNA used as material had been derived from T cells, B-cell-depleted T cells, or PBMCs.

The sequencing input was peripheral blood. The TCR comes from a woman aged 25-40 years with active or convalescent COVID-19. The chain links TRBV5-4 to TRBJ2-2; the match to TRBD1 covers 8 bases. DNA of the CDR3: TGTGCCAGCAGGATTCACGACAGGGGAGGCGGGGAGCTGTTTTTT. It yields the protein CASRIHDRGGGELFF.